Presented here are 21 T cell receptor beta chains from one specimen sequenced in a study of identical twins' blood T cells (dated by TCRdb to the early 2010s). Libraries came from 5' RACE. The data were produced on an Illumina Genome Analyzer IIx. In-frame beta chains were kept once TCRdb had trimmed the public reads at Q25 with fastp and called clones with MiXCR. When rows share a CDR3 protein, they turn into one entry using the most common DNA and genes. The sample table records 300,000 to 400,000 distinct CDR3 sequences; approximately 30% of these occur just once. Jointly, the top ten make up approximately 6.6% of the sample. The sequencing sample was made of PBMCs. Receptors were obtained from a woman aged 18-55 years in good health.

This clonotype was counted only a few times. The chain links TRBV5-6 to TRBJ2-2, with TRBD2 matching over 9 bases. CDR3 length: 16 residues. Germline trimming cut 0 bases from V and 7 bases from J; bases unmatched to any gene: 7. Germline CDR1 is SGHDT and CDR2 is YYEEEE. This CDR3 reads CASSLVTAGGLGELFF. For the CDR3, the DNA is TGTGCCAGCAGCTTGGTTACAGCGGGAGGCCTCGGGGAGCTGTTTTTT. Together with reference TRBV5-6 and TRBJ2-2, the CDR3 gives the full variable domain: DAGVTQSPTHLIKTRGQQVTLRCSPKSGHDTVSWYQQALGQGPQFIFQYYEEEERQRGNFPDRFSGHQFPNYSSELNVNALLLGDSALYLCASSLVTAGGLGELFFGEGSRLTVL.

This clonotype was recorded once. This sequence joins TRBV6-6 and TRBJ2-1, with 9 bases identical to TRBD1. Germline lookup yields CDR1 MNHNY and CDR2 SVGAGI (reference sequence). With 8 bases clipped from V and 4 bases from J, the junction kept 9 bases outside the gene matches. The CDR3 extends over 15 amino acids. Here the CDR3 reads CASQDGTGTYNEQFF. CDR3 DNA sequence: TGTGCCAGCCAGGATGGGACAGGGACATACAATGAGCAGTTCTTC.

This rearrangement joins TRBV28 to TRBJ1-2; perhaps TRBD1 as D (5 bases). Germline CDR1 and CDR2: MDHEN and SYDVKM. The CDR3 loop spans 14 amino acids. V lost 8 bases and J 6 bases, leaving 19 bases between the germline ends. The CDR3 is CASGTWGVDDGYTF. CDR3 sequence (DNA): TGTGCCAGCGGGACCTGGGGCGTCGACGATGGCTACACCTTC.

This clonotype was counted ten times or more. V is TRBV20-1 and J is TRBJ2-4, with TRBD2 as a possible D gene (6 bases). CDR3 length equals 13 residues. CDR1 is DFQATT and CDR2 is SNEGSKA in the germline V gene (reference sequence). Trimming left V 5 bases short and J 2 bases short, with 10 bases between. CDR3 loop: CSALRETKNIQYF. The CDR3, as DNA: TGCAGTGCTCTCCGGGAGACCAAAAACATTCAGTACTTC.

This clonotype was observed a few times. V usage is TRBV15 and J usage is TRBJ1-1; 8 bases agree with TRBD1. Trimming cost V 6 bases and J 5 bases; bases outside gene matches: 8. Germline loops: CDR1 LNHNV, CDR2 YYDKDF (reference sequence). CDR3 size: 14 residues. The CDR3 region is CATRPDRGRTEAFF. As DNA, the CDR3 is TGTGCCACCAGACCCGACAGGGGTAGGACTGAAGCTTTCTTT.

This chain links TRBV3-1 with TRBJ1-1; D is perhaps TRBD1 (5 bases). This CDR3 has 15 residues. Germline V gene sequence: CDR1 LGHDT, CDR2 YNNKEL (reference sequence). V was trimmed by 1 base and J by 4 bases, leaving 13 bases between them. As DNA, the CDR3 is TGTGCCAGCAGCCAAGGGGGGGTCACAGGCACTGAAGCTTTCTTT. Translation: CASSQGGVTGTEAFF.

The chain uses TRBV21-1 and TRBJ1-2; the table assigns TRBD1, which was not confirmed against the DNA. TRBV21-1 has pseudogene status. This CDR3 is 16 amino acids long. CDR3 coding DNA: TGTGCCAGCAGTAGGCCCGGGACAGGGGATTGTTGTGGCTACACCTTC. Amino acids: CASSRPGTGDCCGYTF.

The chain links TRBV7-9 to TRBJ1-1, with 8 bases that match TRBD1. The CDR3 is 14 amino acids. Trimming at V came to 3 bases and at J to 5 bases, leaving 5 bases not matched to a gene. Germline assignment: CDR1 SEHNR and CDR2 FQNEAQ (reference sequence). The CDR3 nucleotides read TGTGCCAGCAGCTTGGGACAGGTCGAAACTGAAGCTTTCTTT. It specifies CASSLGQVETEAFF.

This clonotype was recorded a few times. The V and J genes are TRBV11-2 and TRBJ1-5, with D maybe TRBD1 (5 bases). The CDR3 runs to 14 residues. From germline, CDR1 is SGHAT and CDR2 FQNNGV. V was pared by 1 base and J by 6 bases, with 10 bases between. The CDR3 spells CASSLGQGIQPQHF. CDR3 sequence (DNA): TGTGCCAGCAGCTTAGGGCAGGGTATTCAGCCCCAGCATTTT. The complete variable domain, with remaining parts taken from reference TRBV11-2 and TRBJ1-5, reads EAGVAQSPRYKIIEKRQSVAFWCNPISGHATLYWYQQILGQGPKLLIQFQNNGVVDDSQLPKDRFSAERLKGVDSTLKIQPAKLEDSAVYLCASSLGQGIQPQHFGDGTRLSIL.

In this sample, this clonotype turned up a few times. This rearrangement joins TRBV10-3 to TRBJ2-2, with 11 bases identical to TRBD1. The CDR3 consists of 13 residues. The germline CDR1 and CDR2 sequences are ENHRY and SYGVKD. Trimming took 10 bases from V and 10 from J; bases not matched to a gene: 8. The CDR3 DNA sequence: TGTGCCACCAGGGGACAGGGGGGACCGGAGCTGTTTTTT. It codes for CATRGQGGPELFF.

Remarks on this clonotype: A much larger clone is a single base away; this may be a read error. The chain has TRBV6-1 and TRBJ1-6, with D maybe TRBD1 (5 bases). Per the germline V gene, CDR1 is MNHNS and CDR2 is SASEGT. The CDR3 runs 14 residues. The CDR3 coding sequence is TGTGCCGGCAGTGGCGACAGCCGCAATTCACCCCTCCACTTT. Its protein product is CAGSGDSRNSPLHF.

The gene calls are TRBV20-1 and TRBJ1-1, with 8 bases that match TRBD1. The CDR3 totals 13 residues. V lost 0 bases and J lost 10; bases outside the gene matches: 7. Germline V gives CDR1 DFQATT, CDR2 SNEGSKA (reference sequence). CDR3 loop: CSARDNRGKGAFF. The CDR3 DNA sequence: TGCAGTGCTAGAGATAACAGGGGGAAGGGAGCTTTCTTT.

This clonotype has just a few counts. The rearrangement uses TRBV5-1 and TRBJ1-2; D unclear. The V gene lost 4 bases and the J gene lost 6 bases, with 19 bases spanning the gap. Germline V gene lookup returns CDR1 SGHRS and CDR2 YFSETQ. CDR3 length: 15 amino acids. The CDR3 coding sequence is TGCGCCAGCAGCCCCGCTTTGTCCGTTGGTCATGGCTACACCTTC. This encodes CASSPALSVGHGYTF.

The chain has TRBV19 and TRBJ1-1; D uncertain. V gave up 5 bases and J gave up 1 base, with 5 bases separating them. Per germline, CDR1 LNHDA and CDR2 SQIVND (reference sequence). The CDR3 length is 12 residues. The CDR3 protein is CASSYKNTEAFF. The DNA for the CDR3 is TGTGCCAGTAGTTACAAGAACACTGAAGCTTTCTTT.

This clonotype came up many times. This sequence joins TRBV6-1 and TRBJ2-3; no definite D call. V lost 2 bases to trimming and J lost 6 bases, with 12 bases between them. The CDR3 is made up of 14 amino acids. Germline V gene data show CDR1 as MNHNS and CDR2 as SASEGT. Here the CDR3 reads CASSETFLGDTQYF. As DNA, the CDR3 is TGTGCCAGCAGTGAAACCTTTCTTGGGGATACGCAGTATTTT.

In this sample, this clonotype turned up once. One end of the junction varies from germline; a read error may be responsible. CDR3 region: CASSLIVGGFTYNEQLF. In DNA, the CDR3 is TGTGCCAGCAGCTTAATCGTAGGGGGATTTACCTACAATGAGCAGTTATTC. This chain links TRBV11-2 with TRBJ2-1; TRBD1 might be the D (6 bases). Germline CDR1 reads SGHAT; CDR2 reads FQNNGV. This CDR3 spans 17 amino acids.

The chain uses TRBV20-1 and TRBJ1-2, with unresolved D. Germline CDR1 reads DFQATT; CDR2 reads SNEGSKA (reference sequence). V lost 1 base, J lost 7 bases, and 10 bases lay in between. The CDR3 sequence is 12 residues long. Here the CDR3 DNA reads TGCAGTGCTAGAGTTGGTGGGGTTGGCTACACCTTC. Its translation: CSARVGGVGYTF.

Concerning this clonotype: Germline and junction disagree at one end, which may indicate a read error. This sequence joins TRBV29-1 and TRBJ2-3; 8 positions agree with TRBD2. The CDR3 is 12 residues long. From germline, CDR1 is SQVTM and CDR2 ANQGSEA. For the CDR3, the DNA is TGCAGCGAACGGACTAGCAGAGATACGCAGTATTTT. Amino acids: CSERTSRDTQYF.

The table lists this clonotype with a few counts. The CDR3 here is CSVEAGTSQETQYF. CDR3 DNA sequence: TGCAGCGTTGAAGCCGGGACTAGTCAAGAGACCCAGTACTTC. The J gene is TRBJ2-5, the V gene TRBV29-1; 8 bases line up with TRBD2. The CDR3 is 14 amino acids. Trimming cost V 1 base and J 2 bases; bases outside gene matches: 3. The germline CDR1 and CDR2 sequences are SQVTM and ANQGSEA.

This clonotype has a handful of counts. Written as DNA, the CDR3 is TGTGCCAGCAGCCTAAGTGTGGGGCAGGACTATGGCTACACCTTC. Protein sequence: CASSLSVGQDYGYTF. The chain links TRBV9 to TRBJ1-2, with D possibly being TRBD1 (5 bases). This CDR3 region has 15 residues. The ends were cut back, 4 bases at V and 3 bases at J, with 16 bases in the middle. Germline V lookup: CDR1 SGDLS, CDR2 YYNGEE.

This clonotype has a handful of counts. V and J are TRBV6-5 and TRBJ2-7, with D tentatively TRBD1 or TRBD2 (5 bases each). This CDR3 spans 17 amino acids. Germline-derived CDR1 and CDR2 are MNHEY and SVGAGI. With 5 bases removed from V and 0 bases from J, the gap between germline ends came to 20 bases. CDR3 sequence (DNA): TGTGCCAGCAGTCGATCCTTTGGGACCGAGAGCTCCTACGAGCAGTACTTC. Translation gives CASSRSFGTESSYEQYF.